Below are 30 T cell receptor beta chains sequenced from a single sample in a study of blood T cell repertoires in COVID-19. Assay used: immunoSEQ multiplex PCR; TCRdb lists only in-frame clones, some missing. The data hold roughly 180,000 clones, with more than 70% observed a single time. Input material: peripheral blood. These receptors were obtained from a woman aged 60-70 years with acute or convalescent COVID-19.

This clone was counted only a few times. The V gene is TRBV5-1, the J gene TRBJ2-7; 10 positions match TRBD1. In germline, CDR1 is SGHRS, CDR2 YFSETQ. J lost 3 bases, V lost 4 bases, and 4 bases had no gene match. This CDR3 has 14 amino acids. CDR3 sequence: CASSPGTGDYEQYF. The CDR3, as DNA: TGCGCCAGCAGCCCCGGGACAGGGGACTACGAGCAGTACTTC.

The chain links TRBV5-1 to TRBJ2-7; TRBD2 matches 7 bases. J lost 7 bases, V lost 2 bases, and 12 bases had no gene match. CDR1 is SGHRS and CDR2 is YFSETQ in the germline V gene. This CDR3 contains 15 residues. CDR3 nucleotides: TGCGCCAGCAGCTTTGGGCTGTCGCCCGGGGGGGAGCAGTACTTC. Its translation: CASSFGLSPGGEQYF.

The CDR3 is CAGRTSGKAGELFF. The CDR3 DNA reads as TGTGCCGGACGGACTAGCGGGAAAGCCGGGGAGCTGTTTTTT. The chain is built from TRBV6-5 and TRBJ2-2, with TRBD2 matching 12 bases. This CDR3 contains 14 residues. Germline V lookup: CDR1 MNHEY, CDR2 SVGAGI. V shed 11 bases and J 6 bases; nucleotides not matched to a gene: 7.

The chain is built from TRBV27 and TRBJ1-1; D is possibly TRBD1 (5 bases). CDR3 length: 14 amino acids. V lost 3 bases, J lost 1 base, and 9 bases lay in between. CDR1 and CDR2 (germline): MNHEY, SMNVEV (reference sequence). The CDR3 protein is CASSLKGANTEAFF. CDR3 DNA: TGTGCCAGCAGTTTGAAAGGGGCGAACACTGAAGCTTTCTTT.

The V call is TRBV28, the J call TRBJ1-1, with D possibly being TRBD1 (5 bases). Per the germline V gene, CDR1 is MDHEN and CDR2 is SYDVKM. V was shortened by 7 bases and J by 3 bases, with 18 bases between the two germline ends. This CDR3 comprises 15 residues. The CDR3 DNA reads TGTGCCAGCAACCAGGGTGGGCTGGTGGACACTGAAGCTTTCTTT. Translated: CASNQGGLVDTEAFF.

This clone was counted once. The rearrangement joins TRBV18 to TRBJ1-3; perhaps TRBD1 as D (5 bases). The CDR3 contains 14 residues. Trimming shortened V by 11 bases and J by 0 bases, and 14 bases separated the two germline ends. CDR1 is KGHSH and CDR2 is LQKENI in the germline V gene. The CDR3 DNA reads TGTGCCGGCGGGACTGAGAGCTCTGGAAACACCATATATTTT. Protein: CAGGTESSGNTIYF.

J is TRBJ1-5 and V is TRBV9; D unresolved. Germline CDR1 is SGDLS and CDR2 is YYNGEE. Trimming took off 1 base at V and 4 bases at J, with 12 bases between the two ends. CDR3 length: 15 residues. DNA for the CDR3: TGTGCCAGCAGCGTATTAACGGGTGAGAATCAGCCCCAGCATTTT. Its protein product is CASSVLTGENQPQHF.

This clone was observed a single time. The sample holds other DNA sequences that translate to the same CDR3. The chain recombines TRBV7-3 with TRBJ2-1, with a weak D call TRBD2 (6 bases). V gave up 5 bases and J gave up 4 bases, with 9 bases separating them. CDR1 and CDR2 from the germline V gene are SGHTA and FQGTGA. This CDR3 has 13 residues. The chain's CDR3 is CASSPGTYNEQFF. CDR3 nucleotide sequence: TGTGCCAGCAGCCCCGGGACTTACAATGAGCAGTTCTTC.

This rearrangement joins TRBV14 to TRBJ1-2, with 7 bases identical to TRBD1. In germline, CDR1 is SGHDN, CDR2 FVKESK. This CDR3 is built from 15 residues. The junction had 10 bases not matched to a gene; V was cut back by 1 base and J by 8 bases. The CDR3 region has the DNA TGTGCCAGCAGCCAAGGTCCCAGGCAGGGGGACGGCTACACCTTC. It yields the protein CASSQGPRQGDGYTF.

This chain connects TRBV5-1 to TRBJ1-1; TRBD1 matches at 8 bases. Germline values: CDR1 SGHRS, CDR2 YFSETQ. CDR3 length equals 16 residues. The J segment lost 2 bases and the V segment lost 4 bases, leaving 10 bases of the junction unmatched. The CDR3 DNA reads as TGCGCCAGCAGCCGTGGAGGGGACAGGCCTAACACTGAAGCTTTCTTT. Residues: CASSRGGDRPNTEAFF.

CDR3 region: CASSLGVTGEAFF. The CDR3 DNA sequence: TGTGCCAGCAGCTTGGGGGTTACAGGGGAGGCTTTCTTT. The V call is TRBV11-1, the J call TRBJ1-1, with TRBD1 matching over 7 bases. Losses at the gene ends were 3 bases for V and 11 bases for J; bases not matched to a gene: 9. Germline V gives CDR1 SGHAT, CDR2 FQDESV (reference sequence). This CDR3 is built from 13 residues.

In its sample, this clone was seen once. The chain couples TRBV29-1 to TRBJ2-3, with 7 bases lining up with TRBD1. The germline V gene has CDR1 SQVTM and CDR2 ANQGSEA. The J segment lost 5 bases and the V segment lost 7 bases, leaving 6 bases of the junction unmatched. The CDR3 length is 12 residues. The CDR3 DNA follows: TGCAGCGGGGACAGTGGGGGAGATACGCAGTATTTT. It codes for CSGDSGGDTQYF.

The gene calls are TRBV6-1 and TRBJ1-3; 8 bases align to TRBD1. V shed 1 base and J 0 bases; nucleotides not matched to a gene: 5. This CDR3 is built from 17 residues. Per the germline V gene, CDR1 is MNHNS and CDR2 is SASEGT. This CDR3 is CASSEEGRGPSGNTIYF. CDR3 DNA: TGTGCCAGCAGTGAAGAAGGCAGGGGGCCCTCTGGAAACACCATATATTTT.

This clone has a single count. V and J are TRBV5-1 and TRBJ2-3, with D uncertain. Germline CDR1 and CDR2: SGHRS and YFSETQ. With 0 bases removed from V and 3 bases from J, the gap between germline ends came to 11 bases. The CDR3 consists of 15 residues. The CDR3 bases are TGCGCCAGCAGCTTGGTGGTCAGTTCTACAGATACGCAGTATTTT. Encoded protein: CASSLVVSSTDTQYF. Variable domain in full (rest from reference TRBV5-1 and TRBJ2-3): KAGVTQTPRYLIKTRGQQVTLSCSPISGHRSVSWYQQTPGQGLQFLFEYFSETQRNKGNFPGRFSGRQFSNSRSEMNVSTLELGDSALYLCASSLVVSSTDTQYFGPGTRLTVL.

This sequence joins TRBV29-1 and TRBJ1-6; 8 bases agree with TRBD1. CDR1 is SQVTM, CDR2 ANQGSEA, per germline. The V and J ends lost 4 bases and 9 bases, in that order; junction bases with no gene match: 5. The CDR3 runs to 13 residues. CDR3 coding DNA: TGCAGCGTTGTGACAGGGGAGGGTTCACCCCTCCACTTT. Encoded protein: CSVVTGEGSPLHF.

This sequence joins TRBV30 and TRBJ2-3; the D gene is possibly TRBD2 (5 bases). The CDR3 loop spans 13 amino acids. Per the germline V gene, CDR1 is GTSNPN and CDR2 is SVGIG (reference sequence). Trimming shortened V by 3 bases and J by 2 bases, and 9 bases separated the two germline ends. CDR3 DNA: TGTGCCTGGAGAGCAGCGGACACAGATACGCAGTATTTT. This codes for CAWRAADTDTQYF.

The chain joins TRBV5-6 to TRBJ1-5, with TRBD1 identical over 9 bases. Germline V CDR1 and CDR2: SGHDT, YYEEEE. V shed 4 bases, J shed 4 bases, and the junction held 6 bases outside the gene matches. CDR3 size: 15 residues. As DNA, the CDR3 is TGTGCCAGCAGCCATGACAGGGGGAGGAATCAGCCCCAGCATTTT. It translates to CASSHDRGRNQPQHF.

This chain links TRBV5-4 with TRBJ1-2; weak D call: TRBD1 (6 bases). Germline CDR1 is SGHNT and CDR2 is YYREEE (reference sequence). Trimming shortened V by 5 bases and J by 3 bases, and 11 bases separated the two germline ends. The CDR3 length is 13 residues. This CDR3 reads CASRQGSDYGYTF. CDR3 DNA sequence: TGTGCCAGCAGACAGGGCAGCGACTATGGCTACACCTTC.

The chain employs TRBV11-2 and TRBJ2-7, with D maybe TRBD2 (5 bases). CDR3 length: 14 amino acids. CDR1 is SGHAT and CDR2 is FQNNGV in the germline V gene. Trimming cost V 1 base and J 5 bases, with 12 bases left between them. The CDR3 reads CASSLGGQSHEQYV. The CDR3 coding sequence is TGTGCCAGCAGCTTAGGCGGGCAGTCCCACGAGCAGTACGTC.

This clone has more than one count but fewer than ten. This CDR3 reads CASSSTGPQPQHF. CDR3 bases: TGTGCCAGCAGTTCAACAGGGCCTCAGCCCCAGCATTTT. The gene calls are TRBV7-2 and TRBJ1-5, with D perhaps matching TRBD1 (6 bases). Trimming stripped 6 bases from V and 6 bases from J, with 12 bases between. This CDR3 is built from 13 residues. Germline V gene lookup returns CDR1 SGHTA and CDR2 FQGNSA.

The V call is TRBV18, the J call TRBJ2-7; 9 nucleotides line up with TRBD2. Germline CDR1 and CDR2: KGHSH and LQKENI. The length of the CDR3 is 15 residues. V was clipped by 2 bases and J by 3 bases; unmatched bases: 5. The CDR3 DNA sequence: TGTGCCAGCTCACCAGGGACTAGCCCCAACTACGAGCAGTACTTC. Its translation: CASSPGTSPNYEQYF.

The chain uses TRBV7-9 and TRBJ2-1; a possible D gene is TRBD2 (5 bases). Deletions cut 5 bases from V and 0 bases from J, with 11 bases between. The CDR3 is 15 amino acids. CDR1 SEHNR and CDR2 FQNEAQ come from the germline V gene (reference sequence). Written as DNA, the CDR3 is TGTGCCAGCAGCCCCATGGGGAGCTCCTACAATGAGCAGTTCTTC. It codes for CASSPMGSSYNEQFF.

The chain is built from TRBV3-1 (or the pseudogene TRBV3-2) and TRBJ2-3; TRBD1 matches at 7 bases. This CDR3 is 16 amino acids long. The germline gives CDR1 LGHDT, CDR2 YNNKEL (reference sequence). V was pared by 1 base and J by 8 bases, with 12 bases of the junction left unmatched. This CDR3 reads CASSQGGGNLKFTQYF. The CDR3 bases are TGTGCCAGCAGCCAAGGAGGGGGCAACTTGAAGTTTACGCAGTATTTT.

This chain joins TRBV18 and TRBJ1-5; tentatively, D is TRBD1 (6 bases). CDR1 is KGHSH, CDR2 LQKENI, per germline. The V end was cut by 3 bases, the J end by 4 bases, with 13 bases between. The CDR3 length is 15 residues. CDR3 protein: CASSPTGTFNQPQHF. The DNA for the CDR3 is TGTGCCAGCTCACCGACAGGTACCTTTAATCAGCCCCAGCATTTT. The full variable domain, in which reference TRBV18 and TRBJ1-5 provide the parts outside the CDR3, is NAGVMQNPRHLVRRRGQEARLRCSPMKGHSHVYWYRQLPEEGLKFMVYLQKENIIDESGMPKERFSAEFPKEGPSILRIQQVVRGDSAAYFCASSPTGTFNQPQHFGDGTRLSIL.

The genes are TRBV24-1 and TRBJ2-1; TRBD2 agrees at 8 bases. Losses at the gene ends were 5 bases for V and 8 bases for J; bases not matched to a gene: 10. The length of the CDR3 is 15 residues. Germline V CDR1 and CDR2: KGHDR, SFDVKD. DNA for the CDR3: TGTGCCACCAGTGGAGGGACTAGGAGGGACGATGAGCAGTTCTTC. Its translation is CATSGGTRRDDEQFF.

J is TRBJ2-3 and V is TRBV10-3; 12 nucleotides agree with TRBD2. From germline, CDR1 is ENHRY and CDR2 SYGVKD. The CDR3 sequence is 14 residues long. With 7 bases clipped from V and 5 bases from J, the junction kept 4 bases outside the gene matches. CDR3 residues: CAINGLAGRDTQYF. In nucleotides, the CDR3 is TGTGCCATCAACGGACTAGCGGGAAGAGATACGCAGTATTTT.

The gene calls are TRBV2 and TRBJ1-4, with 12 nucleotides matching TRBD1. V lost 5 bases and J lost 14; bases outside the gene matches: 6. The CDR3 consists of 13 residues. CDR1 and CDR2 from the germline V gene are SNHLY and FYNNEI. The CDR3, as DNA: TGTGCCAGCAGTCCGGGACAGGGGGCTAAGCTGTTTTTT. It specifies CASSPGQGAKLFF.

V is TRBV5-6 and J is TRBJ1-3; possible D gene TRBD1, 6 bases. The CDR3 has 14 amino acids. The germline V gene has CDR1 SGHDT and CDR2 YYEEEE. V lost 2 bases and J 7 bases, leaving 13 bases between the germline ends. The CDR3 here is CASSFRGMGNTIYF. The CDR3 bases are TGTGCCAGCAGCTTCAGGGGTATGGGGAACACCATATATTTT.

The chain recombines TRBV6-1 with TRBJ2-6, with TRBD2 matching 7 bases. CDR3 length: 17 amino acids. Germline values: CDR1 MNHNS, CDR2 SASEGT. Losses at the gene ends were 4 bases for V and 0 bases for J; bases not matched to a gene: 6. CDR3 region: CASSGREKHSGANVLTF. The CDR3 DNA reads TGTGCCAGCAGTGGGCGGGAGAAGCACTCTGGGGCCAACGTCCTGACTTTC.

The chain links TRBV28 to TRBJ1-5; D unclear. V was clipped by 5 bases and J by 4 bases, with 9 bases between them. The CDR3 runs to 13 residues. Per germline, CDR1 MDHEN and CDR2 SYDVKM. This CDR3 is CASSTPPNQPQHF. CDR3 coding DNA: TGTGCCAGCAGTACTCCTCCTAATCAGCCCCAGCATTTT.